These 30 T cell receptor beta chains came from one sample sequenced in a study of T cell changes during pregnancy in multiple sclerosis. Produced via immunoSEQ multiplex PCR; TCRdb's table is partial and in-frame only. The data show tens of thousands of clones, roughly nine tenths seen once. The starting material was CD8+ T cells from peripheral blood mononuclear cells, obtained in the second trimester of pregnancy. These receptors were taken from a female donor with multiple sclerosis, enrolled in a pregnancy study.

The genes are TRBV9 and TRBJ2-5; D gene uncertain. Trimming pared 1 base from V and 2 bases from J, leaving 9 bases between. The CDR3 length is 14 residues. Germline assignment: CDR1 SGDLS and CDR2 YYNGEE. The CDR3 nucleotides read TGTGCCAGCAGCGTATCGTCGCAGCAAGAGACCCAGTACTTC. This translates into CASSVSSQQETQYF.

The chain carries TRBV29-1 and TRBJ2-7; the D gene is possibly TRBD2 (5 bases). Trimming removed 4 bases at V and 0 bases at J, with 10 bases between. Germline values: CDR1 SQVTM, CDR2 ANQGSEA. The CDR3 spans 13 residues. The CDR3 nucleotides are TGCAGCGTTGTCGGAGGAAGCTCCTACGAGCAGTACTTC. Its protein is CSVVGGSSYEQYF.

This CDR3 reads CASSLVGVWDTEAFF. For the CDR3, the DNA is TGTGCCAGCAGTTTAGTGGGCGTCTGGGACACTGAAGCTTTCTTT. This rearrangement joins TRBV27 to TRBJ1-1; D is unresolved. This CDR3 has 15 residues. V lost 2 bases and J 3 bases, leaving 13 bases between the germline ends. The germline V gene encodes CDR1 MNHEY and CDR2 SMNVEV (reference sequence).

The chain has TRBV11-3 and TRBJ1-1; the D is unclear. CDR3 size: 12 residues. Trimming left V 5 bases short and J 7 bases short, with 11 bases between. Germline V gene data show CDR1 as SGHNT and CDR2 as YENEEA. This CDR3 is CASSRGKSEAFF. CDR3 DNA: TGTGCCAGCAGCCGAGGGAAGAGTGAAGCTTTCTTT.

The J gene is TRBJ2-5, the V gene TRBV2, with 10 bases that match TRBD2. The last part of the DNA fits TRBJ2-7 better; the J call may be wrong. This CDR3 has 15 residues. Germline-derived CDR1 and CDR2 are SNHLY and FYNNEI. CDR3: CASSEPSGSTYEQYF. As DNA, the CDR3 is TGTGCCAGCAGTGAACCTAGCGGGAGTACCTACGAGCAGTACTTC.

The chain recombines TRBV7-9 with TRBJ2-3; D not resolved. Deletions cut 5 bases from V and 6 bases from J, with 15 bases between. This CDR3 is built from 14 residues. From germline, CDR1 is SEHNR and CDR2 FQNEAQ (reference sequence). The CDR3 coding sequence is TGTGCCAGCAGCCTCCCTAACCGTCCTGATACGCAGTATTTT. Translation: CASSLPNRPDTQYF.

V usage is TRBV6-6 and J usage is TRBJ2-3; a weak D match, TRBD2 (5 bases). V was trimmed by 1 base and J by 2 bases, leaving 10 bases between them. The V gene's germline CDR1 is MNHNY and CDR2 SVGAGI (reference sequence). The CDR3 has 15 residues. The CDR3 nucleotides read TGTGCCAGCAGTTACTGGACGGGATACACAGATACGCAGTATTTT. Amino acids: CASSYWTGYTDTQYF.

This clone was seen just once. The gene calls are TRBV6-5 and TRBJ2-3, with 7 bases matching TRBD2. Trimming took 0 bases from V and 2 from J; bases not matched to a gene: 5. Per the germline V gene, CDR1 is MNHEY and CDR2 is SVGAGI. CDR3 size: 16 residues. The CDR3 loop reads CASSYSERDNTDTQYF. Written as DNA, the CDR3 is TGTGCCAGCAGTTACTCAGAGCGGGATAACACAGATACGCAGTATTTT.

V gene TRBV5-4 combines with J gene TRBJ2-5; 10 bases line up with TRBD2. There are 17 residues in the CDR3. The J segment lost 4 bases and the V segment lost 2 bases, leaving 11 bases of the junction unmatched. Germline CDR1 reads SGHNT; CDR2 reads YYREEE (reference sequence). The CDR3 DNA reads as TGTGCCAGCAGCTTTGGCCTAGAGCGGGGGGGCTCAGAGACCCAGTACTTC. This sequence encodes CASSFGLERGGSETQYF.

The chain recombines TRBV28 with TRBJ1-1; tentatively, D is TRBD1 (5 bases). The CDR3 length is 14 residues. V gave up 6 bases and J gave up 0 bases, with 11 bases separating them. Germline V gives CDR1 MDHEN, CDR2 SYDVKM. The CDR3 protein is CASSTHRMNTEAFF. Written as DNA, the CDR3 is TGTGCCAGCAGCACACACAGGATGAACACTGAAGCTTTCTTT.

The CDR3: CASSTGGSGELFF. The CDR3 region has the DNA TGTGCCAGCAGCACAGGGGGCTCCGGGGAGCTGTTTTTT. The rearrangement uses TRBV6-4 and TRBJ2-2, with 9 bases fitting TRBD1. Germline-derived CDR1 and CDR2 are MRHNA and SNTAGT. The ends lost 6 bases at V and 6 bases at J; junction bases unmatched: 2. CDR3 length equals 13 residues.

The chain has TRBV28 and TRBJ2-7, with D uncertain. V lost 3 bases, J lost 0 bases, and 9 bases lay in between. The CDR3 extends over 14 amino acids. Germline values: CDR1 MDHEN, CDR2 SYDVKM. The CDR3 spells CASSFTWSSYEQYF. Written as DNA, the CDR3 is TGTGCCAGCAGTTTTACGTGGAGCTCCTACGAGCAGTACTTC.

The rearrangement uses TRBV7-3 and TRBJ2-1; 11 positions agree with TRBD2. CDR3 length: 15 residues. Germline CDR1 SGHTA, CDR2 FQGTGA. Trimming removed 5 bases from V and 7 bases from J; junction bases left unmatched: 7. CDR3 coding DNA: TGTGCCAGCAGCCGTATAGCGGGGGGGCAAAATGAGCAGTTCTTC. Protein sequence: CASSRIAGGQNEQFF.

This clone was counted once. CDR3 sequence (DNA): TGTGCCAGCAGCTTGCAGGTCAGCCCTAGCACAGATACGCAGTATTTT. As protein: CASSLQVSPSTDTQYF. This sequence joins TRBV7-6 and TRBJ2-3; D gene ambiguous. The CDR3 spans 16 residues. Germline V gene lookup returns CDR1 SGHVS and CDR2 FNYEAQ. Trimming shortened V by 3 bases and J by 0 bases, and 13 bases separated the two germline ends.

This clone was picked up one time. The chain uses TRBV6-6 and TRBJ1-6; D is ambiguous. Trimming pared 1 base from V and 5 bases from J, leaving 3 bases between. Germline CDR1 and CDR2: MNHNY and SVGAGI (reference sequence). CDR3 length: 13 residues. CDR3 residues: CASSYLDNSPLHF. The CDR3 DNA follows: TGTGCCAGCAGTTACTTAGATAATTCACCCCTCCACTTT.

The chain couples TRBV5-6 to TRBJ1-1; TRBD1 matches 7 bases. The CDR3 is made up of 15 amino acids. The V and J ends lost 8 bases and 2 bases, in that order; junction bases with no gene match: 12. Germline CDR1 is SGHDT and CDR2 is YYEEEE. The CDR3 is CASRWTGTANTEAFF. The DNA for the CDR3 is TGTGCCAGTCGCTGGACCGGGACAGCCAACACTGAAGCTTTCTTT. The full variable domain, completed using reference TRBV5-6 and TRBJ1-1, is DAGVTQSPTHLIKTRGQQVTLRCSPKSGHDTVSWYQQALGQGPQFIFQYYEEEERQRGNFPDRFSGHQFPNYSSELNVNALLLGDSALYLCASRWTGTANTEAFFGQGTRLTVV.

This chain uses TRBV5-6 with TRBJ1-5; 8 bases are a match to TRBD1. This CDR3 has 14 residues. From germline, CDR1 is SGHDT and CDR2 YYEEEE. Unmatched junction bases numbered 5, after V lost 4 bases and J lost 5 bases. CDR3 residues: CASSQQGEHQPQHF. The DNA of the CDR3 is TGTGCCAGCAGCCAACAGGGGGAACATCAGCCCCAGCATTTT.

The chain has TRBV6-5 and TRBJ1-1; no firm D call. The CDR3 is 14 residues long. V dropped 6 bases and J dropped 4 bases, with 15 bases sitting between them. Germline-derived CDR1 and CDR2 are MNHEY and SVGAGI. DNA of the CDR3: TGTGCCAGCAGCTATCCTGGTTTGTCCACTGAAGCTTTCTTT. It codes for CASSYPGLSTEAFF.

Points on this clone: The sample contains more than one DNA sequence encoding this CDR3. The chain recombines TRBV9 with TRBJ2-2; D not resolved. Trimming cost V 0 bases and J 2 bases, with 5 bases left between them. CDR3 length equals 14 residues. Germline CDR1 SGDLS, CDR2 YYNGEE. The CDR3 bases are TGTGCCAGCAGCGTAGGAGGAAACACCGGGGAGCTGTTTTTT. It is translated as CASSVGGNTGELFF.

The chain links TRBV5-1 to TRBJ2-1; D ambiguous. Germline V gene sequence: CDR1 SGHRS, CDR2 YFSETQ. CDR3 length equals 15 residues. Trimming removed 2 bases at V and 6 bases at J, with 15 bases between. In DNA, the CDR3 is TGCGCCAGCAGCTTTGTCGAGAGTCTCGTCAATGAGCAGTTCTTC. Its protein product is CASSFVESLVNEQFF.

The CDR3 DNA follows: TGTGCCAGCAGTGAGGACTCTTACAATGAGCAGTTCTTC. Translation gives CASSEDSYNEQFF. The chain couples TRBV6-4 to TRBJ2-1; possible D gene TRBD2, 5 bases. The length of the CDR3 is 13 residues. Germline V gives CDR1 MRHNA, CDR2 SNTAGT. Trimming stripped 3 bases from V and 4 bases from J, with 7 bases between.

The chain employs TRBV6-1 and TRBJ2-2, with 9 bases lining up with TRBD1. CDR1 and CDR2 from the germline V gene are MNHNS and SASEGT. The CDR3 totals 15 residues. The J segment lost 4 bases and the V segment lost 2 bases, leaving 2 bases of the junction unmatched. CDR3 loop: CASSEMTGGTGELFF. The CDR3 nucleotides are TGTGCCAGCAGTGAAATGACAGGGGGCACCGGGGAGCTGTTTTTT.

For the CDR3, the DNA is TGTGCCAGCAGTTTAATTCTAGCGGGAGCCAATGAGCAGTTCTTC. This encodes CASSLILAGANEQFF. The chain links TRBV28 to TRBJ2-1, with TRBD2 matching over 10 bases. CDR3 length: 15 residues. Germline V lookup: CDR1 MDHEN, CDR2 SYDVKM. J gave up 6 bases and V 2 bases, and 4 bases lay outside the gene matches.

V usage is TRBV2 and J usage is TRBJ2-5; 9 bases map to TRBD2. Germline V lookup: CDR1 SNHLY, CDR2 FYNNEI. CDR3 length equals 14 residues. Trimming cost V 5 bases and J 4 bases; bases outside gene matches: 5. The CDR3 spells CASSLAGVLETQYF. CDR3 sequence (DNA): TGTGCCAGCAGTTTAGCGGGAGTTCTAGAGACCCAGTACTTC.

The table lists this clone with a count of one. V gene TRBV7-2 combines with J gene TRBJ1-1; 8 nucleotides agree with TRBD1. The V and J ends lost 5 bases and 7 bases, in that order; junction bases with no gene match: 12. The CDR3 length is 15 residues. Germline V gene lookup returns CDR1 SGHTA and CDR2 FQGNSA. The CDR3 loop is CASSVNRGAVGEAFF. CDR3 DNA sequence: TGTGCCAGCAGCGTAAACAGGGGGGCCGTCGGTGAAGCTTTCTTT.

Here the CDR3 reads CASSQDPDYEQYF. The CDR3 DNA sequence: TGTGCCAGCAGCCAAGATCCAGACTACGAGCAGTACTTC. This sequence joins TRBV4-2 and TRBJ2-7; no clear D. The germline CDR1 and CDR2 sequences are LGHNA and YNFKEQ. The CDR3 is 13 amino acids. V dropped 0 bases and J dropped 3 bases, with 6 bases sitting between them.

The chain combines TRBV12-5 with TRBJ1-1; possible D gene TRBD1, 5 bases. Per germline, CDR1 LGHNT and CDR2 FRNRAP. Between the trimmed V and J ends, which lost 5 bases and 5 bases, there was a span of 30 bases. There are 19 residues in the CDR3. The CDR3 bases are TGTGCTAGTGGTCGACAACCCCTAGGACGGATAATCCCAGGGACTGAAGCTTTCTTT. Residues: CASGRQPLGRIIPGTEAFF.

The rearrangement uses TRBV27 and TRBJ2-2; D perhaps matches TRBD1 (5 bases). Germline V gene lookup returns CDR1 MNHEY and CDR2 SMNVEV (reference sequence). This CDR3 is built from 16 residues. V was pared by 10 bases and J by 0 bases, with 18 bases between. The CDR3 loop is CATAPQTESNTGELFF. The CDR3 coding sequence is TGTGCCACCGCCCCCCAGACAGAATCGAACACCGGGGAGCTGTTTTTT.

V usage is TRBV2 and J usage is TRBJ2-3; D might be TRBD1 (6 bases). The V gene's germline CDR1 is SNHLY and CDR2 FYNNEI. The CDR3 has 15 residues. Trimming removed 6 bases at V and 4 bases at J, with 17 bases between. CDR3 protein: CASRDPDRPPDTQYF. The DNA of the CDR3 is TGTGCCAGCAGGGACCCGGACAGACCCCCAGATACGCAGTATTTT.

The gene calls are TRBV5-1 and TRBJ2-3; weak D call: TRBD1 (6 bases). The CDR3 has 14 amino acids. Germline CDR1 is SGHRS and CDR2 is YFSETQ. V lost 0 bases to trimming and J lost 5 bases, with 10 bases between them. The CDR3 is CASSLETGGDTQYF. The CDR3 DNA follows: TGCGCCAGCAGCTTGGAGACAGGAGGAGATACGCAGTATTTT.